Each of the 18 T cell receptor beta chains below was sequenced from the same sample in a study of shared clonotypes between healthy human individuals. Data came from immunoSEQ multiplex PCR; TCRdb stores just in-frame clones and leaves some out. The sample includes 1,500,000 or so clones, 98% of them seen just once. Material for sequencing was naive CD4+ T cells sorted from blood. Subset described: CD45RA+ positively selected. The origin of the receptors is a man aged 30-40 years in good health.

The chain couples TRBV6-4 to TRBJ2-3; D is uncertain. This CDR3 has 14 amino acids. Deletions cut 2 bases from V and 6 bases from J, with 12 bases between. Per germline, CDR1 MRHNA and CDR2 SNTAGT. The CDR3 DNA follows: TGTGCCAGCAGTGACCCACCACAAGACGATACGCAGTATTTT. Its protein is CASSDPPQDDTQYF.

The chain combines TRBV12-5 with TRBJ1-5; D remains ambiguous. The CDR3 runs to 16 residues. From germline, CDR1 is LGHNT and CDR2 FRNRAP. V was pared by 0 bases and J by 5 bases, with 14 bases between. The CDR3 is CASGLVGLSYYQPQHF. DNA for the CDR3: TGTGCTAGTGGTTTGGTGGGTCTGAGTTATTATCAGCCCCAGCATTTT.

The chain uses TRBV7-9 and TRBJ2-3; TRBD1 aligns across 7 bases. This CDR3 has 16 amino acids. The germline V gene encodes CDR1 SEHNR and CDR2 FQNEAQ (reference sequence). V lost 5 bases and J lost 2; bases outside the gene matches: 10. Written as DNA, the CDR3 is TGTGCCAGCAGCATACAGACAGGGTTGGCCACAGATACGCAGTATTTT. This translates into CASSIQTGLATDTQYF.

The chain joins TRBV28 to TRBJ1-1; 9 positions agree with TRBD1. From germline, CDR1 is MDHEN and CDR2 SYDVKM. Trimming at V came to 6 bases and at J to 6 bases, leaving 17 bases not matched to a gene. The CDR3 is 17 amino acids. CDR3 protein: CASSSGTGWDTNAEAFF. The CDR3 nucleotides read TGTGCCAGCAGCTCCGGGACAGGGTGGGACACTAACGCTGAAGCTTTCTTT.

To note about this clone: The same CDR3 arises from other DNA sequences in this sample as well. The rearrangement links TRBV19 to TRBJ2-7, with no clear D. The V and J ends lost 3 bases and 0 bases respectively, with 6 bases between them. There are 13 residues in the CDR3. Germline lookup yields CDR1 LNHDA and CDR2 SQIVND (reference sequence). This chain's CDR3 is CASSIQVSYEQYF. In DNA, the CDR3 is TGTGCCAGTAGTATTCAGGTCTCCTACGAGCAGTACTTC.

This chain uses TRBV7-8 with TRBJ1-5, with a tentative D call TRBD1 (5 bases). This CDR3 has 15 amino acids. Trimming left V 3 bases short and J 2 bases short, with 11 bases between. Germline CDR1 SGHVS, CDR2 FQNEAQ. CDR3 DNA sequence: TGTGCCAGCAGCTTCAGGGACCGACGCAATCAGCCCCAGCATTTT. Amino acids: CASSFRDRRNQPQHF.

Details on this clone: This sample also contains other DNA sequences that code for the same CDR3. In DNA form, the CDR3 reads TGCAGCGTTGAACCCGGGGAGACCCAGTACTTC. It yields the protein CSVEPGETQYF. The chain employs TRBV29-1 and TRBJ2-5; D gene unclear. The CDR3 has 11 residues. CDR1 and CDR2 from the germline V gene are SQVTM and ANQGSEA. Trimming took 2 bases from V and 5 from J, leaving 6 bases between them.

The chain employs TRBV18 and TRBJ2-1; a possible D gene is TRBD1 (6 bases). The CDR3 runs to 16 residues. Germline CDR1 is KGHSH and CDR2 is LQKENI. V was pared by 4 bases and J by 0 bases, with 13 bases between. CDR3 region: CASSRRQVPSYNEQFF. Written as DNA, the CDR3 is TGTGCCAGCTCACGCCGACAGGTTCCCTCCTACAATGAGCAGTTCTTC.

The gene calls are TRBV5-6 and TRBJ2-2, with D hard to call. The V end lost 3 bases, the J end lost 6 bases, and 18 bases lay between the germline ends. CDR3 size: 16 residues. Germline assignment: CDR1 SGHDT and CDR2 YYEEEE. The CDR3, as DNA: TGTGCCAGCAGCTCGGTTGTCACGGTAGAATCCGGGGAGCTGTTTTTT. Its translation is CASSSVVTVESGELFF.

This chain connects TRBV7-2 to TRBJ1-3; the D gene is possibly TRBD1 (5 bases). Between the trimmed V and J ends, which lost 3 bases and 7 bases, there was a span of 19 bases. Germline assignment: CDR1 SGHTA and CDR2 FQGNSA. The CDR3 has 16 amino acids. CDR3 in DNA: TGTGCCAGCAGCTTCTTACCGGGACCCGGCGGGAACACCATATATTTT. This codes for CASSFLPGPGGNTIYF.

The chain is built from TRBV28 and TRBJ2-1; TRBD2 might be the D (5 bases). Germline lookup yields CDR1 MDHEN and CDR2 SYDVKM. The CDR3 totals 11 residues. V was clipped by 6 bases and J by 10 bases, with 10 bases between them. The CDR3 is CASSVSVEQFF. The CDR3 nucleotides read TGTGCCAGCAGCGTTAGCGTCGAGCAGTTCTTC.

The chain is built from TRBV6-1 and TRBJ2-3, with 11 bases fitting TRBD2. The CDR3 covers 15 residues. Germline-derived CDR1 and CDR2 are MNHNS and SASEGT. With V trimmed by 6 bases and J by 0 bases, 2 bases remained unmatched. DNA for the CDR3: TGTGCCAGCAGGGGACTAGCGGTGAGCACAGATACGCAGTATTTT. Its translation: CASRGLAVSTDTQYF.

The chain is built from TRBV6-1 and TRBJ1-5; D may be TRBD1 (5 bases). The CDR3 has 15 amino acids. The ends were cut back, 8 bases at V and 0 bases at J, with 14 bases in the middle. Germline V gene lookup returns CDR1 MNHNS and CDR2 SASEGT. DNA for the CDR3: TGTGCCAGCTTATTACGAGACAGTAGCAATCAGCCCCAGCATTTT. It encodes CASLLRDSSNQPQHF.

With respect to this clone: Other DNA sequences in this specimen translate into the identical CDR3. J is TRBJ2-2 and V is TRBV9; no clear D. The V end was cut by 0 bases, the J end by 1 base, with 7 bases between. The germline gives CDR1 SGDLS, CDR2 YYNGEE. This CDR3 is 15 amino acids long. The CDR3 DNA reads as TGTGCCAGCAGCGTAGTTAGGGAGAACACCGGGGAGCTGTTTTTT. Its protein is CASSVVRENTGELFF.

The chain carries TRBV5-1 and TRBJ1-3; 10 bases map to TRBD1. The CDR3 runs to 15 residues. Germline CDR1 reads SGHRS; CDR2 reads YFSETQ. The J segment lost 1 base and the V segment lost 5 bases, leaving 3 bases of the junction unmatched. The CDR3, as DNA: TGCGCCAGCAGGCCGGACAGGGGGTCTGGAAACACCATATATTTT. This encodes CASRPDRGSGNTIYF. Full variable domain (remainder filled in from reference TRBV5-1 and TRBJ1-3): KAGVTQTPRYLIKTRGQQVTLSCSPISGHRSVSWYQQTPGQGLQFLFEYFSETQRNKGNFPGRFSGRQFSNSRSEMNVSTLELGDSALYLCASRPDRGSGNTIYFGEGSWLTVV.

The chain couples TRBV5-1 to TRBJ2-1; 9 bases line up with TRBD2. The junction had 15 bases not matched to a gene; V was cut back by 3 bases and J by 8 bases. Per the germline V gene, CDR1 is SGHRS and CDR2 is YFSETQ. This CDR3 has 17 amino acids. CDR3 bases: TGCGCCAGCAGCTCCGGACGGGGGACTAGCTGGGGCCATGAGCAGTTCTTC. Its protein is CASSSGRGTSWGHEQFF.

V gene TRBV6-1 combines with J gene TRBJ1-2, with TRBD1 matching over 7 bases. This CDR3 spans 13 amino acids. CDR1 and CDR2 from the germline V gene are MNHNS and SASEGT. V dropped 7 bases and J dropped 6; count of bases not matched to a gene: 8. CDR3 nucleotides: TGTGCCAGCATGAGACAGGGACTGGATGGCTACACCTTC. Translating gives CASMRQGLDGYTF.

The chain is built from TRBV6-6 and TRBJ2-7; TRBD2 matches at 10 bases. Germline V lookup: CDR1 MNHNY, CDR2 SVGAGI (reference sequence). The CDR3 runs to 15 residues. V trimming: 6 bases; J trimming: 0 bases; junction bases outside the gene matches: 5. This chain's CDR3 is CASSATSGYSYEQYF. The CDR3 nucleotides read TGTGCCAGCAGCGCGACTAGCGGGTACTCCTACGAGCAGTACTTC.